The clone carrying this T cell receptor beta chain was seen once. The CDR3 runs 14 residues. V lost 4 bases and J 2 bases, leaving 12 bases between the germline ends. The germline gives CDR1 SGHNT, CDR2 YYREEE (reference sequence). The record originates from a study of identifying expanded T cells in peripheral blood. This table comes from immunoSEQ multiplex PCR, and its TCRdb copy is limited to in-frame clones, with some not included. The sample contains under 70,000 clones, about 90% of which appear only once. This receptor was identified in a person aged 18-70 years in good health. Sequencing used blood. V usage is TRBV5-4 and J usage is TRBJ1-1; no clear D. CDR3 nucleotide sequence: TGTGCCAGCAGCAGTCGACGGACCAACACTGAAGCTTTCTTT. Its protein is CASSSRRTNTEAFF.